This T cell receptor (beta chain) was retrieved from a study of blood T cells in healthy people across ages. Notes on the study in general: Higher naive T cell percentage went strongly together with higher TCR beta diversity.

Comment on this clonotype: Its antigen is not identified.

The use of a sample-barcoded 5' primer and a J-beta primer mix characterized a second PCR of about 6 to 12 cycles. One entry per CDR3 protein, called by TCRdb with MiXCR from the 5' RACE reads. Counted here are about 1 million distinct CDR3 sequences, 45% occurring once; the ten biggest clones make up over 15%. Germline-derived CDR1 and CDR2 are SNHLY and FYNNEI. Trimming took 6 bases from V and 6 from J; bases not matched to a gene: 12. This CDR3 spans 15 amino acids. Material: blood. V usage is TRBV2 and J usage is TRBJ2-3; 7 bases match TRBD2. The receptor's source is a woman aged 60 to 75 in good health. This CDR3 reads CASRGEAGDADTQYF. The CDR3, as DNA: TGTGCCAGCAGAGGAGAGGCGGGAGATGCGGATACGCAGTATTTT.